These T cell receptor beta chains were read from a single sample in a study of blood T cells in healthy people across ages. TCRdb redid the calling of the 5' RACE reads with MiXCR, one entry per CDR3 protein. The table shows roughly 900,000 distinct CDR3 sequences, with around 48% occurring only once. Sequencing was performed on blood. The receptor source for this set is a man younger than 45 in good health. CDR3s leave out the opening cysteine and the closing phenylalanine or tryptophan.

j_gene: TRBJ2-7
v_gene: TRBV20-1
CDR3aa: SADRKDRRGNEQY

j_gene: TRBJ2-5
v_gene: TRBV6-1
CDR3aa: ASKDRLVREQY

j_gene: TRBJ1-2
v_gene: TRBV30
CDR3aa: AWATGQGTYGYT

j_gene: TRBJ2-3
v_gene: TRBV12-3/TRBV12-4
CDR3aa: ASSFDPGQGQGGDTQY

j_gene: TRBJ1-5
v_gene: TRBV20-1
CDR3aa: SARDPKGSGQPQH

j_gene: TRBJ2-3
v_gene: TRBV20-1
CDR3aa: SAQQGASTDTQY

j_gene: TRBJ1-2
v_gene: TRBV7-9
CDR3aa: ASSPGTFGYT

j_gene: TRBJ1-6
v_gene: TRBV13
CDR3aa: ASSSMTGMDSPLH

j_gene: TRBJ2-5
v_gene: TRBV20-1
CDR3aa: SARWAGHQETQY

j_gene: TRBJ1-1
v_gene: TRBV4-1
CDR3aa: ASRGRQERNTEAF

j_gene: TRBJ2-7
v_gene: TRBV18
CDR3aa: ASSLEHSYEQY

j_gene: TRBJ2-1
v_gene: TRBV5-1
CDR3aa: ASSPGFNEQF

j_gene: TRBJ1-1
v_gene: TRBV7-9
CDR3aa: ASSSDRNTEAF

j_gene: TRBJ2-5
v_gene: TRBV12-3/TRBV12-4
CDR3aa: ASSLLAGVQETQY

j_gene: TRBJ2-1
v_gene: TRBV7-9
CDR3aa: ASSRSSGGGSNEQF

j_gene: TRBJ1-2
v_gene: TRBV27
CDR3aa: ASSLQAGAFSFYGYT

j_gene: TRBJ1-5
v_gene: TRBV5-6
CDR3aa: ASSYTDRVDQPQH

j_gene: TRBJ2-7
v_gene: TRBV10-3
CDR3aa: AISGGTGGTDEQY

j_gene: NA
v_gene: TRBV12-3/TRBV12-4
CDR3aa: ASGTGLRETQF

j_gene: TRBJ2-1
v_gene: TRBV14
CDR3aa: ASSQGHNEQF

j_gene: TRBJ1-2
v_gene: TRBV20-1
CDR3aa: SASLQGGNYGYT

j_gene: NA
v_gene: TRBV11-2
CDR3aa: ASSLQDGAYNEQY

j_gene: TRBJ1-1
v_gene: TRBV4-1
CDR3aa: ASSQVIDRAATEAF

j_gene: TRBJ1-1
v_gene: TRBV7-6
CDR3aa: ASSQTHMNTEAF

j_gene: TRBJ1-5
v_gene: TRBV27
CDR3aa: ASSFTATGEFSNQPQH